The 17 T cell receptor beta chains below all came from one sample that was sequenced in a study of blood T cell repertoires in COVID-19. Method: immunoSEQ multiplex PCR; TCRdb's copy keeps in-frame clones and lacks some. Of approximately 100,000 clones in the sample, 70% to 90% were seen once. The sequenced sample was peripheral blood. These receptors came from an older woman with acute or convalescent COVID-19.

V and J are TRBV3-1 (or the pseudogene TRBV3-2) and TRBJ1-4; D is uncertain. The V end was cut by 4 bases, the J end by 3 bases, with 9 bases between. Germline assignment: CDR1 LGHDT and CDR2 YNNKEL (reference sequence). This CDR3 contains 14 residues. The CDR3 DNA follows: TGTGCCAGCAGCCGCAGGACTGCTAATGAAAAACTGTTTTTT. Translating it yields CASSRRTANEKLFF.

Written as DNA, the CDR3 is TGTGCCGGGGAGGTCTTAACTTCCTACGAGCAGTACTTC. Translation: CAGEVLTSYEQYF. The rearrangement joins TRBV19 to TRBJ2-7, with D possibly TRBD2 on 6 matching bases. The CDR3 is 13 amino acids. Trimming cost V 11 bases and J 1 base, with 15 bases left between them. From germline, CDR1 is LNHDA and CDR2 SQIVND (reference sequence).

The chain recombines TRBV5-1 with TRBJ2-1, with D possibly matching TRBD2 (5 bases). The CDR3 is 15 amino acids. CDR1 is SGHRS and CDR2 is YFSETQ in the germline V gene. Between the trimmed V and J ends, which lost 3 bases and 0 bases, there was a span of 10 bases. The CDR3 DNA follows: TGCGCCAGCAGCTCCCTAGCCAACTCCTACAATGAGCAGTTCTTC. This codes for CASSSLANSYNEQFF.

V gene TRBV5-8 combines with J gene TRBJ2-5; the match to TRBD1 covers 8 bases. CDR1 and CDR2 (germline): SGHTS, YDEGEE. The CDR3 is 15 residues long. Trimming removed 1 base from V and 5 bases from J; junction bases left unmatched: 7. As DNA, the CDR3 is TGTGCCAGCAGCTTGCGCCAGGGGGCGCGTGAGACCCAGTACTTC. It specifies CASSLRQGARETQYF.

The chain combines TRBV20-1 with TRBJ1-5; D not resolved. The CDR3 spans 12 residues. Looked up from germline, CDR1 is DFQATT and CDR2 is SNEGSKA (reference sequence). V lost 3 bases and J 5 bases, leaving 8 bases between the germline ends. The CDR3 reads CSASGGDQPQHF. The CDR3 DNA is TGCAGTGCTAGTGGCGGGGATCAGCCCCAGCATTTT.

The chain joins TRBV6-5 to TRBJ1-1, with D possibly TRBD1 on 6 matching bases. The CDR3 is 14 residues long. Trimming shortened V by 5 bases and J by 1 base, and 11 bases separated the two germline ends. Germline V gives CDR1 MNHEY, CDR2 SVGAGI. CDR3 protein: CASSQGRWNTEAFF. The CDR3 nucleotides are TGTGCCAGCAGTCAGGGGCGATGGAACACTGAAGCTTTCTTT.

This sequence joins TRBV24-1 and TRBJ2-5; 13 bases fit TRBD2. The trim removed 3 bases at V and 1 base at J, leaving 4 bases unmatched. Germline lookup yields CDR1 KGHDR and CDR2 SFDVKD. The CDR3 loop spans 17 amino acids. The DNA for the CDR3 is TGTGCCACCAGTGATCCAGGACTAGCGGGAGCCCAAGAGACCCAGTACTTC. It is translated as CATSDPGLAGAQETQYF.

The gene calls are TRBV20-1 and TRBJ1-6; 9 positions agree with TRBD1. The germline V gene has CDR1 DFQATT and CDR2 SNEGSKA (reference sequence). The CDR3 covers 19 residues. The trim removed 3 bases at V and 6 bases at J, leaving 18 bases unmatched. CDR3 sequence reads: CSASRISGTGKVGNSPLHF. The CDR3 region has the DNA TGCAGTGCTAGTAGAATTTCCGGGACAGGGAAAGTGGGTAATTCACCCCTCCACTTT.

This chain joins TRBV19 and TRBJ2-5; 8 positions match TRBD1. The CDR3 runs 17 residues. V lost 5 bases and J lost 5; bases outside the gene matches: 16. Germline CDR1 is LNHDA and CDR2 is SQIVND (reference sequence). Here the CDR3 reads CASSYRHRQGRQETQYF. As DNA, the CDR3 is TGTGCCAGTAGTTATCGACATAGACAGGGGAGGCAGGAGACCCAGTACTTC.

The chain carries TRBV3-1 (or the pseudogene TRBV3-2) and TRBJ2-5; TRBD2 might be the D (6 bases). The CDR3 runs to 15 residues. The germline gives CDR1 LGHDT, CDR2 YNNKEL (reference sequence). With 0 bases removed from V and 5 bases from J, the gap between germline ends came to 13 bases. The CDR3 DNA is TGTGCCAGCAGCCAAGATGGGACCGGAGGGGAGACCCAGTACTTC. Its protein is CASSQDGTGGETQYF.

V gene TRBV29-1 combines with J gene TRBJ1-1; the match to TRBD1 covers 11 bases. This CDR3 is 12 amino acids long. The V gene's germline CDR1 is SQVTM and CDR2 ANQGSEA. CDR3 in DNA: TGCAGAACGGACAGGGGGCCAGCTGAAGCTTTCTTT. This translates into CRTDRGPAEAFF.

The chain couples TRBV29-1 to TRBJ2-4; D unclear. Trimming removed 4 bases from V and 0 bases from J, with 7 bases in between. CDR3 length: 13 amino acids. The V gene's germline CDR1 is SQVTM and CDR2 ANQGSEA. The CDR3 DNA is TGCAGCGTTGGTGAGGTAGCCAAAAACATTCAGTACTTC. This codes for CSVGEVAKNIQYF.

The J gene is TRBJ1-1, the V gene TRBV2, with D perhaps matching TRBD1 (6 bases). CDR1 SNHLY and CDR2 FYNNEI come from the germline V gene. The CDR3 is 13 amino acids. V was trimmed by 6 bases and J by 4 bases, leaving 12 bases between them. CDR3 sequence reads: CASRKDSSTEAFF. DNA of the CDR3: TGTGCCAGCAGAAAGGACAGTTCCACTGAAGCTTTCTTT. Full variable domain (missing parts from reference TRBV2 and TRBJ1-1): EPEVTQTPSHQVTQMGQEVILRCVPISNHLYFYWYRQILGQKVEFLVSFYNNEISEKSEIFDDQFSVERPDGSNFTLKIRSTKLEDSAMYFCASRKDSSTEAFFGQGTRLTVV.

V usage is TRBV5-5 and J usage is TRBJ1-6, with 7 bases fitting TRBD1. CDR1 is SGHKS and CDR2 is YYEKEE in the germline V gene (reference sequence). Trimming at V came to 1 base and at J to 7 bases, leaving 11 bases not matched to a gene. The CDR3 is made up of 17 amino acids. The CDR3 protein is CASSLLGGAFGNSPLHF. The CDR3 coding sequence is TGTGCCAGCAGCTTGTTAGGGGGCGCGTTCGGCAATTCACCCCTCCACTTT.

This clone was seen a handful of times. The rearrangement uses TRBV11-2 and TRBJ2-5; no firm D call. Germline CDR1 reads SGHAT; CDR2 reads FQNNGV. V dropped 5 bases and J dropped 4 bases, with 5 bases sitting between them. This CDR3 has 11 residues. CDR3 protein: CASSRRETQYF. The CDR3 nucleotides are TGTGCCAGCAGCCGTCGAGAGACCCAGTACTTC.

This chain uses TRBV5-4 with TRBJ2-1, with 8 bases fitting TRBD2. Trimming at V came to 4 bases and at J to 8 bases, leaving 14 bases not matched to a gene. The CDR3 runs 16 residues. Germline V CDR1 and CDR2: SGHNT, YYREEE (reference sequence). The CDR3 is CASSRSGSNSNDEQFF. The CDR3 coding sequence is TGTGCCAGCAGCCGGAGCGGGAGTAATTCCAACGATGAGCAGTTCTTC.

The chain links TRBV5-1 to TRBJ2-5, with 7 bases lining up with TRBD1. The V segment lost 1 base and the J segment 2 bases; nucleotides outside the gene matches: 5. This CDR3 contains 15 residues. In germline, CDR1 is SGHRS, CDR2 YFSETQ. The CDR3 region has the DNA TGCGCCAGCAGCTTGTATGGGACAGAACAAGAGACCCAGTACTTC. Encoded protein: CASSLYGTEQETQYF.